These 32 T cell receptor beta chains were sequenced from one sample in a study of beta chain features in type 1 diabetes. All of the isolated RNA was reverse transcribed, so expressed TCRB transcripts were sequenced. TCRdb's table, derived via immunoSEQ multiplex PCR, lists solely in-frame clones and lacks some. The profile shows under 250,000 clones, approximately 10% of them singletons. Sequencing was carried out using central memory CD4+ T cells from blood. The receptors derive from a man younger than 30 in good health.

This rearrangement joins TRBV27 to TRBJ2-1; 8 nucleotides agree with TRBD1. Trimming removed 3 bases from V and 4 bases from J; junction bases left unmatched: 5. Germline assignment: CDR1 MNHEY and CDR2 SMNVEV (reference sequence). This CDR3 contains 15 residues. The DNA of the CDR3 is TGTGCCAGCAGTTTCGGGGACAGGAAATACAATGAGCAGTTCTTC. It is translated as CASSFGDRKYNEQFF.

This clone was observed a few times. The chain recombines TRBV7-3 with TRBJ1-2; D gene ambiguous. Between the trimmed V and J ends, which lost 5 bases and 7 bases, there was a span of 20 bases. Germline-derived CDR1 and CDR2 are SGHTA and FQGTGA. CDR3 length: 15 amino acids. The CDR3 DNA reads as TGTGCCAGCAGCCCCTCCCCACGTACCGGGTCTGGCTACACCTTC. Residues: CASSPSPRTGSGYTF.

This clone appeared a few times. The same CDR3 can be traced to other DNA sequences in this sample. CDR3 in DNA: TGTGCCAGCAGCGTAGCTTACGGCAGCTCCTACGAGCAGTACTTC. It is translated as CASSVAYGSSYEQYF. The chain recombines TRBV9 with TRBJ2-7; no firm D call. The CDR3 contains 15 residues. Germline loops: CDR1 SGDLS, CDR2 YYNGEE. Trimming pared 0 bases from V and 0 bases from J, leaving 10 bases between.

The chain links TRBV19 to TRBJ1-5; TRBD1 agrees at 8 bases. The germline CDR1 and CDR2 sequences are LNHDA and SQIVND (reference sequence). With 10 bases clipped from V and 5 bases from J, the junction kept 7 bases outside the gene matches. The CDR3 runs to 13 residues. The CDR3 bases are TGTGCCACGTCTTCGGACAGGGATCAGCCCCAGCATTTT. It translates to CATSSDRDQPQHF.

The chain employs TRBV28 and TRBJ2-2, with a possible D match to TRBD2 (5 bases). V lost 6 bases and J 5 bases, leaving 10 bases between the germline ends. Germline V gene lookup returns CDR1 MDHEN and CDR2 SYDVKM. CDR3 length equals 13 residues. The CDR3 region is CASREARTGELFF. The CDR3 DNA reads as TGTGCCAGCAGGGAGGCTCGGACCGGGGAGCTGTTTTTT. The whole variable domain, remainder taken from reference TRBV28 and TRBJ2-2, is DVKVTQSSRYLVKRTGEKVFLECVQDMDHENMFWYRQDPGLGLRLIYFSYDVKMKEKGDIPEGYSVSREKKERFSLILESASTNQTSMYLCASREARTGELFFGEGSRLTVL.

This chain uses TRBV29-1 with TRBJ2-7; D might be TRBD1 (6 bases). V shed 7 bases and J shed 5 bases, with 18 bases lying between them. The CDR3 totals 13 residues. The germline CDR1 and CDR2 sequences are SQVTM and ANQGSEA. Here the CDR3 reads CSARTAAKDEQYF. The CDR3 DNA follows: TGCAGCGCTCGGACAGCCGCTAAGGACGAGCAGTACTTC.

This clone was counted only a few times. The rearrangement uses TRBV30 and TRBJ2-3, with D uncertain. V gave up 1 base and J gave up 3 bases, with 2 bases separating them. Looked up from germline, CDR1 is GTSNPN and CDR2 is SVGIG (reference sequence). This CDR3 spans 11 amino acids. The CDR3 here is CAWSATDTQYF. Written as DNA, the CDR3 is TGTGCCTGGAGTGCTACAGATACGCAGTATTTT.

In its sample, this clone was seen a few times. V is TRBV7-9 and J is TRBJ2-3; no clear D. Germline assignment: CDR1 SEHNR and CDR2 FQNEAQ (reference sequence). This CDR3 region has 12 residues. V dropped 2 bases and J dropped 5 bases, with 5 bases sitting between them. The CDR3 loop is CASSLSLDTQYF. Written as DNA, the CDR3 is TGTGCCAGCAGCTTAAGCTTAGATACGCAGTATTTT.

Only a few counts were recorded for this clone. The chain combines TRBV2 with TRBJ2-3; 7 bases are shared with TRBD1. Germline V gives CDR1 SNHLY, CDR2 FYNNEI. V dropped 6 bases and J dropped 0; count of bases not matched to a gene: 6. The CDR3 is made up of 15 amino acids. DNA of the CDR3: TGTGCCAGCAGGGGCCGGGGACAGAGCACAGATACGCAGTATTTT. It codes for CASRGRGQSTDTQYF.

The chain carries TRBV5-1 and TRBJ2-1; a weak D match, TRBD1 (6 bases). The length of the CDR3 is 12 residues. Germline V gene sequence: CDR1 SGHRS, CDR2 YFSETQ. Trimming removed 4 bases from V and 6 bases from J, with 8 bases in between. The CDR3 region has the DNA TGCGCCAGCAGCGTACAGGGCAATGAGCAGTTCTTC. Encoded protein: CASSVQGNEQFF.

The chain links TRBV7-9 to TRBJ2-2; 9 bases are a match to TRBD1. The length of the CDR3 is 14 residues. V was clipped by 8 bases and J by 7 bases; unmatched bases: 8. From germline, CDR1 is SEHNR and CDR2 FQNEAQ (reference sequence). CDR3: CASVRDRVIGELFF. In DNA form, the CDR3 reads TGTGCCAGCGTGCGGGACAGGGTGATCGGGGAGCTGTTTTTT.

V gene TRBV25-1 combines with J gene TRBJ2-5; D is possibly TRBD1 (7 bases). Germline assignment: CDR1 MGHDK and CDR2 SYGVNS. This CDR3 is built from 16 residues. Trimming took off 3 bases at V and 3 bases at J, with 17 bases between the two ends. The CDR3 nucleotides are TGTGCCAGCAGTGATTTAGGCAGGGGGGAAAAAGAGACCCAGTACTTC. It specifies CASSDLGRGEKETQYF. The full variable domain, completed using reference TRBV25-1 and TRBJ2-5, is EADIYQTPRYLVIGTGKKITLECSQTMGHDKMYWYQQDPGMELHLIHYSYGVNSTEKGDLSSESTVSRIRTEHFPLTLESARPSHTSQYLCASSDLGRGEKETQYFGPGTRLLVL.

V is TRBV7-9 and J is TRBJ2-3; D tentatively fits TRBD1 or TRBD2 (5 bases each). There are 13 residues in the CDR3. CDR1 SEHNR and CDR2 FQNEAQ come from the germline V gene (reference sequence). Trimming shortened V by 2 bases and J by 6 bases, and 9 bases separated the two germline ends. DNA for the CDR3: TGTGCCAGCAGCTTATCGGGGCCGGATACGCAGTATTTT. Protein product: CASSLSGPDTQYF.

With respect to this clone: This same CDR3 is encoded by further DNA sequences in the sample. The V call is TRBV5-1, the J call TRBJ1-1; D unresolved. The germline V gene encodes CDR1 SGHRS and CDR2 YFSETQ. V lost 2 bases to trimming and J lost 0 bases, with 5 bases between them. The CDR3 sequence is 13 residues long. This CDR3 is CASSLVMNTEAFF. CDR3 in DNA: TGCGCCAGCAGCTTAGTCATGAACACTGAAGCTTTCTTT.

This chain joins TRBV29-1 and TRBJ2-7, with TRBD1 matching over 7 bases. This CDR3 spans 12 amino acids. Germline V lookup: CDR1 SQVTM, CDR2 ANQGSEA. J gave up 2 bases and V 7 bases, and 5 bases lay outside the gene matches. The CDR3 spells CSGRTGTYEQYF. The CDR3 DNA sequence: TGCAGCGGTCGGACAGGAACCTACGAGCAGTACTTC.

The chain combines TRBV30 with TRBJ2-3, with 13 bases matching TRBD2. Germline CDR1 is GTSNPN and CDR2 is SVGIG (reference sequence). The junction had 19 bases not matched to a gene; V was cut back by 4 bases and J by 6 bases. This CDR3 is built from 19 residues. CDR3 protein: CAWTPELAGGPKVSDTQYF. In DNA, the CDR3 is TGTGCCTGGACCCCAGAACTAGCGGGAGGGCCCAAAGTTTCCGATACGCAGTATTTT.

The chain carries TRBV4-2 and TRBJ2-6; no clear D. CDR3 size: 15 residues. The germline V gene encodes CDR1 LGHNA and CDR2 YNFKEQ. Deletions cut 1 base from V and 0 bases from J, with 4 bases between. The CDR3 sequence: CASSQVFSGANVLTF. The CDR3 DNA is TGTGCCAGCAGCCAAGTTTTCTCTGGGGCCAACGTCCTGACTTTC.

This clone appeared a few times. J is TRBJ2-1 and V is TRBV18, with D possibly matching TRBD1 (7 bases). The V end lost 2 bases, the J end lost 10 bases, and 12 bases lay between the germline ends. CDR1 KGHSH and CDR2 LQKENI come from the germline V gene. The CDR3 totals 13 residues. The CDR3 region has the DNA TGTGCCAGCTCACCAGCGGGGACAGCAGAGCAGTTCTTC. Protein: CASSPAGTAEQFF.

This clone came up many times. The chain has TRBV6-6 and TRBJ2-7, with D possibly being TRBD2 (6 bases). V was clipped by 7 bases and J by 4 bases, with 11 bases between them. The CDR3 loop spans 12 amino acids. The germline gives CDR1 MNHNY, CDR2 SVGAGI (reference sequence). The CDR3 coding sequence is TGTGCCAGCAATCCCCGGGGGTACGAGCAGTACTTC. It translates to CASNPRGYEQYF.

This clone was observed a handful of times. The chain uses TRBV28 and TRBJ1-4; D remains ambiguous. V was pared by 11 bases and J by 3 bases, with 10 bases between. The CDR3 sequence is 12 residues long. Germline V gene sequence: CDR1 MDHEN, CDR2 SYDVKM. Here the CDR3 DNA reads TGTGCCGGACGGTCATCTAATGAAAAACTGTTTTTT. The encoded protein is CAGRSSNEKLFF.

This chain links TRBV4-2 with TRBJ1-5; D is uncertain. The V end was cut by 4 bases, the J end by 5 bases, with 12 bases between. This CDR3 has 14 residues. Germline CDR1 and CDR2: LGHNA and YNFKEQ. CDR3 sequence: CASSRAGRDQPQHF. For the CDR3, the DNA is TGTGCCAGCAGCCGAGCAGGACGGGATCAGCCCCAGCATTTT.

The rearrangement uses TRBV6-5 and TRBJ1-1; 7 bases match TRBD1. The germline V gene encodes CDR1 MNHEY and CDR2 SVGAGI. The CDR3 length is 13 residues. V lost 7 bases to trimming and J lost 5 bases; unmatched junction nucleotides: 7. CDR3 DNA sequence: TGTGCCAGCACACACAGGGGTGGGACTGAAGCTTTCTTT. It codes for CASTHRGGTEAFF.

Many counts were recorded for this clone. J is TRBJ2-2 and V is TRBV7-9; the D is unclear. Trimming shortened V by 4 bases and J by 3 bases, and 18 bases separated the two germline ends. This CDR3 is 17 amino acids long. Germline values: CDR1 SEHNR, CDR2 FQNEAQ (reference sequence). This CDR3 reads CASSSVRTASDTGELFF. CDR3 nucleotide sequence: TGTGCCAGCAGCTCCGTTCGGACCGCGTCCGACACCGGGGAGCTGTTTTTT.

This clone has a handful of counts. The J gene is TRBJ1-1, the V gene TRBV18, with TRBD1 matching 8 bases. This CDR3 comprises 14 residues. CDR1 KGHSH and CDR2 LQKENI come from the germline V gene. J was trimmed by 1 base and V by 5 bases; bases with no gene match: 3. The DNA of the CDR3 is TGTGCCAGCTCATCAGGGGGCCCGAACACTGAAGCTTTCTTT. Its protein product is CASSSGGPNTEAFF.

J is TRBJ2-7 and V is TRBV15; D is unresolved. The CDR3 is 13 residues long. Germline V gives CDR1 LNHNV, CDR2 YYDKDF (reference sequence). V was trimmed by 0 bases and J by 5 bases, leaving 8 bases between them. The CDR3, as DNA: TGTGCCACCAGCAGAGATCGCGGAGACGAGCAGTACTTC. Translation: CATSRDRGDEQYF. The variable domain in full, completed from reference TRBV15 and TRBJ2-7, reads DAMVIQNPRYQVTQFGKPVTLSCSQTLNHNVMYWYQQKSSQAPKLLFHYYDKDFNNEADTPDNFQSRRPNTSFCFLDIRSPGLGDTAMYLCATSRDRGDEQYFGPGTRLTVT.

This clone was counted between two and nine times. This sample includes further DNA sequences coding for the same CDR3. The genes are TRBV7-2 and TRBJ2-7, with a tentative D call TRBD2 (5 bases). This CDR3 is 12 amino acids long. Germline V gene lookup returns CDR1 SGHTA and CDR2 FQGNSA. V lost 5 bases and J lost 4, with 9 bases in between. CDR3 amino acids: CASSLTRYEQYF. In DNA, the CDR3 is TGTGCCAGCAGCCTTACTAGATACGAGCAGTACTTC.

This clone was seen many times. Different DNA sequences within this sample yield the same CDR3. The chain recombines TRBV5-1 with TRBJ2-5; the D is unclear. The V gene lost 0 bases and the J gene lost 4 bases, with 4 bases spanning the gap. Germline V CDR1 and CDR2: SGHRS, YFSETQ. The CDR3 sequence is 12 residues long. In nucleotides, the CDR3 is TGCGCCAGCAGCTTGGATGCAGAGACCCAGTACTTC. Translated, it gives CASSLDAETQYF. Full variable domain (outside the CDR3, taken from reference TRBV5-1 and TRBJ2-5): KAGVTQTPRYLIKTRGQQVTLSCSPISGHRSVSWYQQTPGQGLQFLFEYFSETQRNKGNFPGRFSGRQFSNSRSEMNVSTLELGDSALYLCASSLDAETQYFGPGTRLLVL.

To note about this clone: This sample also contains other DNA sequences that code for the same CDR3. The rearrangement joins TRBV5-1 to TRBJ1-2; TRBD1 matches at 7 bases. Germline V CDR1 and CDR2: SGHRS, YFSETQ. The CDR3 covers 13 residues. The V segment lost 0 bases and the J segment 6 bases; nucleotides outside the gene matches: 2. The CDR3 reads CASSLGQGNGYTF. As DNA, the CDR3 is TGCGCCAGCAGCTTGGGACAGGGAAATGGCTACACCTTC.

This clone was observed a few times. The chain carries TRBV7-9 and TRBJ1-2; D unclear. The ends were cut back, 3 bases at V and 4 bases at J, with 9 bases in the middle. This CDR3 has 13 residues. Per the germline V gene, CDR1 is SEHNR and CDR2 is FQNEAQ (reference sequence). CDR3 bases: TGTGCCAGCAGCTTGGATGCTAGCTATGGCTACACCTTC. Protein: CASSLDASYGYTF.

The rearrangement uses TRBV6-5 and TRBJ2-7; the D gene is possibly TRBD2 (5 bases). Trimming took off 8 bases at V and 1 base at J, with 12 bases between the two ends. The length of the CDR3 is 13 residues. The V gene's germline CDR1 is MNHEY and CDR2 SVGAGI. The CDR3, as DNA: TGTGCCAGCGCCCCGTCGGGATCCTACGAGCAGTACTTC. This sequence encodes CASAPSGSYEQYF.

This clone has ten or more counts. The V and J genes are TRBV29-1 and TRBJ2-1; 7 bases are a match to TRBD1. V lost 7 bases, J lost 2 bases, and 5 bases stayed unmatched. Germline CDR1 SQVTM, CDR2 ANQGSEA. The CDR3 length is 13 residues. CDR3: CSDRDSTYNEQFF. DNA for the CDR3: TGCAGCGACCGGGACAGCACCTACAATGAGCAGTTCTTC.

This clone was detected ten times or more. The chain couples TRBV27 to TRBJ2-6; a weak D match, TRBD1 (5 bases). This CDR3 region has 16 residues. Germline loops: CDR1 MNHEY, CDR2 SMNVEV (reference sequence). V lost 5 bases and J 1 base, leaving 12 bases between the germline ends. This chain's CDR3 is CASSVRVLSGANVLTF. In nucleotides, the CDR3 is TGTGCCAGCAGTGTCAGGGTCTTGTCTGGGGCCAACGTCCTGACTTTC. The whole variable domain, filled in from reference TRBV27 and TRBJ2-6, reads EAQVTQNPRYLITVTGKKLTVTCSQNMNHEYMSWYRQDPGLGLRQIYYSMNVEVTDKGDVPEGYKVSRKEKRNFPLILESPSPNQTSLYFCASSVRVLSGANVLTFGAGSRLTVL.